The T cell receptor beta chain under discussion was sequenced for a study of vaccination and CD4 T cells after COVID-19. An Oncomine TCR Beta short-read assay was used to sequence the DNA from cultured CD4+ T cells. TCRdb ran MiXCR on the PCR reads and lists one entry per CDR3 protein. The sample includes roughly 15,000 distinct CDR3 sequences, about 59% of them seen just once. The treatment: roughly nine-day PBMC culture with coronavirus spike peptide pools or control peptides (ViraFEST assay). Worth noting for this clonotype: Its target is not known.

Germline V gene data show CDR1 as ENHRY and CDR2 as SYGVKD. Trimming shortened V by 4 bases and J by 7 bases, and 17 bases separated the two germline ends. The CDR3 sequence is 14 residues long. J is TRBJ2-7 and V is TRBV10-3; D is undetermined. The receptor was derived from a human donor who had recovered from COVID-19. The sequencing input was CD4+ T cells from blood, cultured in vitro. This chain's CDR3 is CAISVRLLSWEQYF. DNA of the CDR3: TGTGCCATCAGTGTAAGGCTTCTTTCCTGGGAGCAGTACTTC.